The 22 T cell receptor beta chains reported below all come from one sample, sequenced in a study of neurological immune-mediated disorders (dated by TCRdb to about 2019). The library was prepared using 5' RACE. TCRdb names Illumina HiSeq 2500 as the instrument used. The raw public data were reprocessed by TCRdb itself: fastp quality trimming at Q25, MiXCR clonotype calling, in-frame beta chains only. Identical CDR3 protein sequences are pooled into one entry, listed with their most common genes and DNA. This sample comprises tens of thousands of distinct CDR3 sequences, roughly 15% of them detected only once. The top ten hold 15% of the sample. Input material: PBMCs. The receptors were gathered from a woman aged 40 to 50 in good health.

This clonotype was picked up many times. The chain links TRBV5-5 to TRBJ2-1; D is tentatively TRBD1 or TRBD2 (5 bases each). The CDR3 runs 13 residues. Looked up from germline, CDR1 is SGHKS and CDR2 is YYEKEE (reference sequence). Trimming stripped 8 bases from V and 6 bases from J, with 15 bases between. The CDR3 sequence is CASPGTRGNEQFF. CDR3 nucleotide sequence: TGTGCCAGTCCCGGGACCCGGGGCAATGAGCAGTTCTTC.

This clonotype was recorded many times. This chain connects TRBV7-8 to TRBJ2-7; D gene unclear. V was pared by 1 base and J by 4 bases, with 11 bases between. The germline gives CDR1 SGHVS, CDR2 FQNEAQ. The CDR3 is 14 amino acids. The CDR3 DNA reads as TGTGCCAGCAGCTTAGATCGCGTCGGATACGAGCAGTACTTC. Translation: CASSLDRVGYEQYF.

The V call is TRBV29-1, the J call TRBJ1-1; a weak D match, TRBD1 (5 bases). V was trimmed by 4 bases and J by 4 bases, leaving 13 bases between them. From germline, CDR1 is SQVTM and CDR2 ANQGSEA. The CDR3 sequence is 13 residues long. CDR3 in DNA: TGCAGCGTTGTGAGGAGAGGGGTCACTGAAGCTTTCTTT. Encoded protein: CSVVRRGVTEAFF.

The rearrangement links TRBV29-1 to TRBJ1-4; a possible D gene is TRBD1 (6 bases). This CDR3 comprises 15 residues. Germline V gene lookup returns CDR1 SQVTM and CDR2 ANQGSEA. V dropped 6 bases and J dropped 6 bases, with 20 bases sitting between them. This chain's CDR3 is CSVTTGQGIYEKLFF. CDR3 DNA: TGCAGCGTCACGACTGGGCAGGGGATCTATGAAAAACTGTTTTTT.

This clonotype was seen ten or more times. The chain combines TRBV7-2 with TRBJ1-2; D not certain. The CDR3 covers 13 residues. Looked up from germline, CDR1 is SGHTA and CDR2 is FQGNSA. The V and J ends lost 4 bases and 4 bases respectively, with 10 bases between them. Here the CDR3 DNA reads TGTGCCAGCAGCTACCCCGAAACCTATGGCTACACCTTC. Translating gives CASSYPETYGYTF.

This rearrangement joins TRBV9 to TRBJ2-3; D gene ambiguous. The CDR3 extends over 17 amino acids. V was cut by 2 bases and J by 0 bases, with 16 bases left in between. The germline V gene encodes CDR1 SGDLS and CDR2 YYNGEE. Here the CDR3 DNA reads TGTGCCAGCAGCGTGGGCCAGTGGTGCGAGAGCACAGATACGCAGTATTTT. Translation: CASSVGQWCESTDTQYF.

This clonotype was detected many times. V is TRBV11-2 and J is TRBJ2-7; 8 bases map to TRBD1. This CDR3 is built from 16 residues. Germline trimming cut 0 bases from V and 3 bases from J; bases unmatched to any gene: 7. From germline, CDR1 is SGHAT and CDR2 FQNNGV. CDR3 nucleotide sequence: TGTGCCAGCAGCTTAGATCTGCAGGGGGCGGGCTACGAGCAGTACTTC. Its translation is CASSLDLQGAGYEQYF.

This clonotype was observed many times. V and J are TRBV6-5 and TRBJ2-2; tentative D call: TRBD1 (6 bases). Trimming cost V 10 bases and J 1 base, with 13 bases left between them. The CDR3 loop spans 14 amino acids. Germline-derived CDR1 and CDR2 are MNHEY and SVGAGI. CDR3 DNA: TGTGCCACCTTCGCGGACAGGAACACCGGGGAGCTGTTTTTT. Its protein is CATFADRNTGELFF.

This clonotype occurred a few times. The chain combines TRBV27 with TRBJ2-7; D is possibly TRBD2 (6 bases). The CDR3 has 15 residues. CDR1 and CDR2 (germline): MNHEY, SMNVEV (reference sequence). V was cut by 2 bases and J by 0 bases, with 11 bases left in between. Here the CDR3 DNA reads TGTGCCAGCAGTTTAGGAGGGTATGGCTCCTACGAGCAGTACTTC. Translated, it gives CASSLGGYGSYEQYF.

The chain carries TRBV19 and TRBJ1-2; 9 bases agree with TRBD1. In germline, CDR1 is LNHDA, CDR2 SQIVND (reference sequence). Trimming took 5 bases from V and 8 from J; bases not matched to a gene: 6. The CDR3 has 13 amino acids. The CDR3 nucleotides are TGTGCCAGTAGTTATGGACAGGGGAGCGGCTACACCTTC. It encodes CASSYGQGSGYTF. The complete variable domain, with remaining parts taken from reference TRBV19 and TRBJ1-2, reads DGGITQSPKYLFRKEGQNVTLSCEQNLNHDAMYWYRQDPGQGLRLIYYSQIVNDFQKGDIAEGYSVSREKKESFPLTVTSAQKNPTAFYLCASSYGQGSGYTFGSGTRLTVV.

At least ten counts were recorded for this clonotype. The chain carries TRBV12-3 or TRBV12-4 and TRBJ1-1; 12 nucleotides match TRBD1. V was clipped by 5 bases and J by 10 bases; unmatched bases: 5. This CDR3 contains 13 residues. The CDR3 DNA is TGTGCCAGCAGTCCGGGACAGGGGGCTGTAGCTTTCTTT. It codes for CASSPGQGAVAFF.

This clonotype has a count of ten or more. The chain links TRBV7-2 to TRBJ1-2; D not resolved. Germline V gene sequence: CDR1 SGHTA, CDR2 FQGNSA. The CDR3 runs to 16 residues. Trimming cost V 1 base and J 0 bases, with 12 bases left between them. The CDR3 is CASSLVDGSSNYGYTF. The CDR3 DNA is TGTGCCAGCAGCTTAGTAGACGGCAGTTCTAACTATGGCTACACCTTC.

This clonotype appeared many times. The CDR3 region has the DNA TGCAGCGTGAACAGGGTTGGTGGCTACACCTTC. It codes for CSVNRVGGYTF. The V and J genes are TRBV29-1 and TRBJ1-2, with a tentative D call TRBD1 (6 bases). This CDR3 has 11 amino acids. The germline V and J ends were trimmed by 6 bases and 7 bases, with 12 bases remaining between them. Per the germline V gene, CDR1 is SQVTM and CDR2 is ANQGSEA.

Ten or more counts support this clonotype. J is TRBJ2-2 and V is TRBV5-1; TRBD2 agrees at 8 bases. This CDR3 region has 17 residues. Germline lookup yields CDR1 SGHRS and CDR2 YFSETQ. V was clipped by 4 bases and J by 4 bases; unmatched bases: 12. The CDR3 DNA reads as TGCGCCAGCAGCCAAACTCCGACTAGCGAGAGCACCGGGGAGCTGTTTTTT. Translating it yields CASSQTPTSESTGELFF. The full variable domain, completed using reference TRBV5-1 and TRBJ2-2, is KAGVTQTPRYLIKTRGQQVTLSCSPISGHRSVSWYQQTPGQGLQFLFEYFSETQRNKGNFPGRFSGRQFSNSRSEMNVSTLELGDSALYLCASSQTPTSESTGELFFGEGSRLTVL.

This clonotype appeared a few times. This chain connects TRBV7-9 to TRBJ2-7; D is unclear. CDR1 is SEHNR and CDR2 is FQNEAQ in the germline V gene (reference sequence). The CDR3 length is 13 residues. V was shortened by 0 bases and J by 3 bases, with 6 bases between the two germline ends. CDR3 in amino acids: CASSLAGGYEQYF. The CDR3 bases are TGTGCCAGCAGCTTAGCCGGCGGCTACGAGCAGTACTTC.

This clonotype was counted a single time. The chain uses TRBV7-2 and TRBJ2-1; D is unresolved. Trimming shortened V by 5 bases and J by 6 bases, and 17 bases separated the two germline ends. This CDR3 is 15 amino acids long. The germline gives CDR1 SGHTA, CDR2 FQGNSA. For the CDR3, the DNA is TGTGCCAGCAGCCAAAGGCTGGGCACCTTCAATGAGCAGTTCTTC. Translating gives CASSQRLGTFNEQFF.

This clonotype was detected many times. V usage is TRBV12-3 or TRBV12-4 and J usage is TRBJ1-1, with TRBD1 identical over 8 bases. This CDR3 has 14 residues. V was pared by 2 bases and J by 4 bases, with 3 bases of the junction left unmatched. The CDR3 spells CASSLRTGITEAFF. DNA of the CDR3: TGTGCCAGCAGTTTACGGACAGGGATCACTGAAGCTTTCTTT.

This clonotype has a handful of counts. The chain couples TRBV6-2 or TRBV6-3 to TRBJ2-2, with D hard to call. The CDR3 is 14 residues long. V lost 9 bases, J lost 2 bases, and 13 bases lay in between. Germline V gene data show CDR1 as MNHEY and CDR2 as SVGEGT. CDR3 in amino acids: CASIFGVNTGELFF. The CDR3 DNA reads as TGTGCCAGTATATTTGGGGTAAACACCGGGGAGCTGTTTTTT.

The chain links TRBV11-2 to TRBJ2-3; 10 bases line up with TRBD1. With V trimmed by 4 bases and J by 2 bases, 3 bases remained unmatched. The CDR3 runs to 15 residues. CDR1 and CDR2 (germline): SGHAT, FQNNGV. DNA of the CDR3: TGTGCCAGCAGCTGGACAGGGGGGCCCACAGATACGCAGTATTTT. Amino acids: CASSWTGGPTDTQYF.

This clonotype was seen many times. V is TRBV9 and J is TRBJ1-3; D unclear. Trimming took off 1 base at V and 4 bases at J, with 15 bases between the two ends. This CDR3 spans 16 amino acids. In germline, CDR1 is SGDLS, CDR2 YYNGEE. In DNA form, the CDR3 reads TGTGCCAGCAGCGTAACGGTCGAGGGTACAGGAAACACCATATATTTT. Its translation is CASSVTVEGTGNTIYF.

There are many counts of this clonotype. Here the CDR3 reads CASSPDSPGVETQYF. For the CDR3, the DNA is TGTGCCAGCAGCCCAGACTCCCCGGGGGTGGAGACCCAGTACTTC. The rearrangement links TRBV7-2 to TRBJ2-5; TRBD2 is a possible D gene (6 bases). CDR3 length: 15 amino acids. V lost 5 bases, J lost 5 bases, and 18 bases lay in between. Per germline, CDR1 SGHTA and CDR2 FQGNSA.

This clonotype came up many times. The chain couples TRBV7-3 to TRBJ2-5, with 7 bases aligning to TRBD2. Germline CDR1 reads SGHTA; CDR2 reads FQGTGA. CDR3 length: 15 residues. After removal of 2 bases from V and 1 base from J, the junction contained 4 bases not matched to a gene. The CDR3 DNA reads TGTGCCAGCAGCTTATTCGGGGGGATCCAAGAGACCCAGTACTTC. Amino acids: CASSLFGGIQETQYF.